This T cell receptor beta chain was sequenced for a study of radiotherapy plus CTLA-4 blockade in lung cancer. Study conclusions and caveats: Following radiotherapy plus ipilimumab, tumor-derived TCR clones expanded in the blood.

Trimming took off 0 bases at V and 4 bases at J, with 10 bases between the two ends. Germline loops: CDR1 MNHNS, CDR2 SASEGT. The CDR3 has 14 amino acids. Clones were sequenced by immunoSEQ multiplex PCR, and TCRdb holds only the in-frame ones, with some missing. The sample shows about 39,000 clones, about four fifths of them seen only once. In its sample, this clone was seen a few times. Its antigen is unidentified. The source of this sequence is a human donor with non-small cell lung cancer that progressed on radiotherapy plus ipilimumab. The source was peripheral blood, collected from a patient treated with radiotherapy plus ipilimumab. The chain links TRBV6-1 to TRBJ2-7; D remains unclear. CDR3 DNA: TGTGCCAGCAGTGAAGCGGGCAGGCGATACGAGCAGTACTTC. Amino acid sequence: CASSEAGRRYEQYF.